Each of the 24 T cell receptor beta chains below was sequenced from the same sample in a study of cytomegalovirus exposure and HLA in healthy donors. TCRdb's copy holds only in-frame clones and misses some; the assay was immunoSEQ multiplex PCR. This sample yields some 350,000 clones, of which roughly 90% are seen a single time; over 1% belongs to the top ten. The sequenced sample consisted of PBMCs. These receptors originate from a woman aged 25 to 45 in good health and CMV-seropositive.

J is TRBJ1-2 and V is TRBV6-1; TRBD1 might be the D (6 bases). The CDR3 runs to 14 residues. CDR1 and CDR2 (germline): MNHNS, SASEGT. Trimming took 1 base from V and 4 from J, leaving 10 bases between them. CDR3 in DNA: TGTGCCAGCAGTGAAGGGACAGCCCGCTATGGCTACACCTTC. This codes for CASSEGTARYGYTF.

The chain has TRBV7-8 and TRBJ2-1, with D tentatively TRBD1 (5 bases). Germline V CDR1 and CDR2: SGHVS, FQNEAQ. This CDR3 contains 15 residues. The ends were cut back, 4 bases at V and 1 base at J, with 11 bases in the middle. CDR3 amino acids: CASSYSTESYNEQFF. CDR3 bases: TGTGCCAGCAGCTACTCGACAGAGTCCTACAATGAGCAGTTCTTC. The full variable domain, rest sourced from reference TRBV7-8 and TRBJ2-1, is GAGVSQSPRYKVAKRGQDVALRCDPISGHVSLFWYQQALGQGPEFLTYFQNEAQLDKSGLPSDRFFAERPEGSVSTLKIQRTQQEDSAVYLCASSYSTESYNEQFFGPGTRLTVL.

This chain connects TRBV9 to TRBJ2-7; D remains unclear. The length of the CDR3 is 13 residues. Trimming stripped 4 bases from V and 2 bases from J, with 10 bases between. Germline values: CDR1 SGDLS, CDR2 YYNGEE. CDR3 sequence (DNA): TGTGCCAGCAGCTTGAGAACCCCCTACGAGCAGTACTTC. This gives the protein CASSLRTPYEQYF. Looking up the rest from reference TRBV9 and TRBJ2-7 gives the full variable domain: DSGVTQTPKHLITATGQRVTLRCSPRSGDLSVYWYQQSLDQGLQFLIQYYNGEERAKGNILERFSAQQFPDLHSELNLSSLELGDSALYFCASSLRTPYEQYFGPGTRLTVT.

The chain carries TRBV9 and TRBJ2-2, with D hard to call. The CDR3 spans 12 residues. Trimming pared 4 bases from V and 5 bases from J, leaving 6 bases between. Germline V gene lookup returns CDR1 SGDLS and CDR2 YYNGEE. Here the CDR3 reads CASSIKTGELFF. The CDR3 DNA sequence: TGTGCCAGCAGCATTAAGACCGGGGAGCTGTTTTTT.

The CDR3 bases are TGTGCCAGCAATATCCCGGGACAGTACACTGAAGCTTTCTTT. Its translation is CASNIPGQYTEAFF. V and J are TRBV28 and TRBJ1-1; 7 bases agree with TRBD1. Germline V gene lookup returns CDR1 MDHEN and CDR2 SYDVKM. The trim removed 7 bases at V and 3 bases at J, leaving 8 bases unmatched. This CDR3 is 14 amino acids long.

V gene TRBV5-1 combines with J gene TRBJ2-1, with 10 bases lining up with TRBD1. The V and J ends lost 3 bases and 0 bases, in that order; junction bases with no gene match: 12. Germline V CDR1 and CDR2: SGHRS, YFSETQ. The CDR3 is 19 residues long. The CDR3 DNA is TGCGCCAGCAGCTGGCGGGACAGGGGATTTCACCCCTCCTACAATGAGCAGTTCTTC. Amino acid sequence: CASSWRDRGFHPSYNEQFF.

The CDR3 here is CASSLQASNTEAFF. DNA of the CDR3: TGTGCCAGCAGCTTACAGGCTTCGAACACTGAAGCTTTCTTT. This rearrangement joins TRBV7-3 to TRBJ1-1; D unclear. Looked up from germline, CDR1 is SGHTA and CDR2 is FQGTGA. V lost 2 bases and J 1 base, leaving 8 bases between the germline ends. The CDR3 contains 14 residues. The whole variable domain, remainder taken from reference TRBV7-3 and TRBJ1-1, is GAGVSQTPSNKVTEKGKYVELRCDPISGHTALYWYRQSLGQGPEFLIYFQGTGAADDSGLPNDRFFAVRPEGSVSTLKIQRTERGDSAVYLCASSLQASNTEAFFGQGTRLTVV.

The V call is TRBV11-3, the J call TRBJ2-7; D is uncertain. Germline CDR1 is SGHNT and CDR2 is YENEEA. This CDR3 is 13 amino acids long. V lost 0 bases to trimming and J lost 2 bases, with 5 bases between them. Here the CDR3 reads CASSLEPTYEQYF. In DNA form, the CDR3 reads TGTGCCAGCAGCTTAGAACCAACCTACGAGCAGTACTTC.

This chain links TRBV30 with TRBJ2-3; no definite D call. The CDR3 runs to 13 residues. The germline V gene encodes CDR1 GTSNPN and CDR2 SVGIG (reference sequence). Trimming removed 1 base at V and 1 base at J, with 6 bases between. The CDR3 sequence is CAWSGIRTDTQYF. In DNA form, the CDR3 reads TGTGCCTGGAGTGGCATTCGCACAGATACGCAGTATTTT.

The CDR3, as DNA: TGTGCCAGCTCAGAATTACCCGGGACTAGCGGGAGTTCCTACGAGCAGTACTTC. It encodes CASSELPGTSGSSYEQYF. The V call is TRBV18, the J call TRBJ2-7; 14 nucleotides agree with TRBD2. J was trimmed by 1 base and V by 5 bases; bases with no gene match: 10. The V gene's germline CDR1 is KGHSH and CDR2 LQKENI. The CDR3 extends over 18 amino acids.

The CDR3 DNA reads TGTGCCACCAGCAGTGACAGTATCTACGAGCAGTACTTC. This gives the protein CATSSDSIYEQYF. This rearrangement joins TRBV15 to TRBJ2-7, with a tentative D call TRBD1 (5 bases). This CDR3 has 13 amino acids. Trimming took off 3 bases at V and 3 bases at J, with 9 bases between the two ends. CDR1 is LNHNV, CDR2 YYDKDF, per germline (reference sequence).

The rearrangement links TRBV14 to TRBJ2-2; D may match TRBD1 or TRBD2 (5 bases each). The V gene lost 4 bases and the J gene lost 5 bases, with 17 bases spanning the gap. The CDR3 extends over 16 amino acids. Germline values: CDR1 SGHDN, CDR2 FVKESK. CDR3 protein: CASSRQPGTQTGELFF. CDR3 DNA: TGTGCCAGCAGCCGTCAACCCGGGACCCAAACCGGGGAGCTGTTTTTT.

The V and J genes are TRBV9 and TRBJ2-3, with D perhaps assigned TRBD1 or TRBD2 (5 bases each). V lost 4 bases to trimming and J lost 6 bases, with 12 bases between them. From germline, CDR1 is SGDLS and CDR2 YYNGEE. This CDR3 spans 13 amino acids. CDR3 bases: TGTGCCAGCAGCTTATCCTGGGGGGATACGCAGTATTTT. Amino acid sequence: CASSLSWGDTQYF.

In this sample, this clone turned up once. The CDR3 sequence: CASSSQGPYEQYF. The CDR3 nucleotides are TGTGCCAGCAGTTCCCAGGGACCCTACGAGCAGTACTTC. The chain is built from TRBV27 and TRBJ2-7, with D perhaps assigned TRBD1 or TRBD2 (5 bases each). Germline loops: CDR1 MNHEY, CDR2 SMNVEV (reference sequence). The V and J ends lost 4 bases and 2 bases respectively, with 9 bases between them. CDR3 size: 13 residues.

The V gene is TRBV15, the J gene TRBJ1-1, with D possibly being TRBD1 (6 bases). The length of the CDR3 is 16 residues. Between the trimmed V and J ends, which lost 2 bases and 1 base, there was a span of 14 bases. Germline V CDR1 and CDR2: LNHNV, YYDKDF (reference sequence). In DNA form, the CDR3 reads TGTGCCACCAGCAGACCCACAGGGAAACCGAACACTGAAGCTTTCTTT. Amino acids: CATSRPTGKPNTEAFF.

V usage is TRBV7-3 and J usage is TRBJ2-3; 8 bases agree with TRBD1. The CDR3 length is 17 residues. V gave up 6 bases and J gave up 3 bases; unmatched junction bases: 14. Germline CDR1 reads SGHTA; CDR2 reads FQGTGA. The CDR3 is CASRYKEQGAGTDTQYF. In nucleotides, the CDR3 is TGTGCCAGCAGGTATAAAGAGCAGGGGGCTGGGACAGATACGCAGTATTTT. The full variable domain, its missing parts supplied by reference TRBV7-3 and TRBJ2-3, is GAGVSQTPSNKVTEKGKYVELRCDPISGHTALYWYRQSLGQGPEFLIYFQGTGAADDSGLPNDRFFAVRPEGSVSTLKIQRTERGDSAVYLCASRYKEQGAGTDTQYFGPGTRLTVL.

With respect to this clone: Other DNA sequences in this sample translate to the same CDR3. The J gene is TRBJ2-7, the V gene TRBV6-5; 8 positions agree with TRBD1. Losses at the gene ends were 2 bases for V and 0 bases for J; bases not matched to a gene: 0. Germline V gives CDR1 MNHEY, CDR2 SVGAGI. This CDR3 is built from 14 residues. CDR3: CASSYTGGSYEQYF. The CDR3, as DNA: TGTGCCAGCAGTTACACAGGGGGCTCCTACGAGCAGTACTTC.

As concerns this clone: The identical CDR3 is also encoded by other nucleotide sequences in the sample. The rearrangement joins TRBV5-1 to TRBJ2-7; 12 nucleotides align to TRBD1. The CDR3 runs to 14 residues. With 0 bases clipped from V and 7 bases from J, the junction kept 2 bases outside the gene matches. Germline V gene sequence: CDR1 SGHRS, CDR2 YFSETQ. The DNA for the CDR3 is TGCGCCAGCAGCTTGGGGGACAGGGGGCGGGAGCAGTACTTC. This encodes CASSLGDRGREQYF.

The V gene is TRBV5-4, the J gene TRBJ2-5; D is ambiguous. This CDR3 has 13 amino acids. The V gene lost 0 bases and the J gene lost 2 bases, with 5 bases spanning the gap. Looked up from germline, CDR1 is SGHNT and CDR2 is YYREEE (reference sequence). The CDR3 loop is CASSLGTQETQYF. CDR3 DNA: TGTGCCAGCAGCTTGGGCACGCAAGAGACCCAGTACTTC.

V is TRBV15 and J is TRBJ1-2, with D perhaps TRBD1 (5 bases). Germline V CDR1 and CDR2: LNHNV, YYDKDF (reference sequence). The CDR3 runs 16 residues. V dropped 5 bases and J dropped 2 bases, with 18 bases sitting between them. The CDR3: CATSPLGGEGNYGYTF. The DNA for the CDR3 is TGTGCCACCAGCCCCCTGGGGGGGGAGGGAAACTATGGCTACACCTTC.

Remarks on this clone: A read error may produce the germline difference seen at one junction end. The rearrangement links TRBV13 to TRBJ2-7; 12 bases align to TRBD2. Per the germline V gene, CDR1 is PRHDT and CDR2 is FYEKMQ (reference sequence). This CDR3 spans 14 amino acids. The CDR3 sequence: CASSSRRLAGERNF. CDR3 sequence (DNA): TGTGCCAGCAGCTCTAGACGACTAGCGGGAGAAAGGAACTTC.

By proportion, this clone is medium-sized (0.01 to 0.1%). The CDR3 DNA follows: TGTGCCAGCAGTCCAGGACAGGTCAATCAGCCCCAGCATTTT. Its translation is CASSPGQVNQPQHF. V usage is TRBV27 and J usage is TRBJ1-5; the match to TRBD1 covers 7 bases. Germline-derived CDR1 and CDR2 are MNHEY and SMNVEV (reference sequence). Germline trimming cut 5 bases from V and 3 bases from J; bases unmatched to any gene: 4. The CDR3 runs 14 residues.

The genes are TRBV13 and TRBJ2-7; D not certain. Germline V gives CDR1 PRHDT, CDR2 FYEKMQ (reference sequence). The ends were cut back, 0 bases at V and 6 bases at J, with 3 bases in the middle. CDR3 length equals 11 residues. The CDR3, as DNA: TGTGCCAGCAGCTTAGGGTCCGAGCAGTACTTC. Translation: CASSLGSEQYF.

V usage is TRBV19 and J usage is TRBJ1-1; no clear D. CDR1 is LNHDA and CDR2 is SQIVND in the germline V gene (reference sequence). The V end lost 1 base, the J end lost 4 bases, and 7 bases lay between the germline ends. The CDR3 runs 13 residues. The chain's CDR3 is CASSIAVGTEAFF. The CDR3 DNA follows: TGTGCCAGTAGTATAGCGGTCGGCACTGAAGCTTTCTTT.